This TCR beta chain appears in the sequencing data of a study of PD-L1 blockade in urothelial cancer. On the study more broadly: Each blood sample yielded a median of roughly 150,000 T cells.

The authors spiked synthetic TCR analog templates into each PCR. The repertoire was sequenced with immunoSEQ multiplex PCR; TCRdb's copy has only in-frame clones and lacks some. The sample shows tens of thousands of clones, around 84% of them seen only once. CDR1 is MDHEN, CDR2 SYDVKM, per germline. The V end lost 5 bases, the J end lost 7 bases, and 18 bases lay between the germline ends. The CDR3 is 15 residues long. The input for sequencing was PBMCs, taken around atezolizumab (anti-PD-L1) treatment. The TCR comes from a man in his sixties or seventies with urothelial cancer. The chain joins TRBV28 to TRBJ1-5; tentatively, D is TRBD1 (6 bases). DNA for the CDR3: TGTGCCAGCAGTCCCCAGGACAGAGTCGCGCAGCCCCAGCATTTT. Translating gives CASSPQDRVAQPQHF.